Shown below are 11 T cell receptor beta chains from a single sample sequenced in a study of control samples from healthy donors and cancer patients. This table comes from immunoSEQ multiplex PCR, and its TCRdb copy is limited to in-frame clones, with some not included. The sample consists of approximately 94,000 clones, about 85% of them appearing once. The sample was blood. The receptor set was obtained from a woman between 50 and 59 years old in good health.

This clone was recorded a few times. J is TRBJ1-1 and V is TRBV27; no definite D call. CDR1 is MNHEY, CDR2 SMNVEV, per germline (reference sequence). The CDR3 spans 14 residues. Trimming left V 3 bases short and J 5 bases short, with 13 bases between. The CDR3 reads CASSLAPPMTEAFF. In DNA form, the CDR3 reads TGTGCCAGCAGTTTGGCCCCGCCGATGACTGAAGCTTTCTTT.

CDR3 residues: CASSTGLAGSEDTQYF. The DNA for the CDR3 is TGTGCCAGCAGCACCGGACTAGCGGGGTCGGAAGATACGCAGTATTTT. The rearrangement uses TRBV5-8 and TRBJ2-3; TRBD2 matches 12 bases. Trimming removed 4 bases from V and 5 bases from J; junction bases left unmatched: 8. The CDR3 covers 16 residues. Germline loops: CDR1 SGHTS, CDR2 YDEGEE.

The rearrangement joins TRBV5-4 to TRBJ1-2; no firm D call. The CDR3 length is 14 residues. Trimming removed 4 bases from V and 3 bases from J, with 13 bases in between. Germline CDR1 reads SGHNT; CDR2 reads YYREEE (reference sequence). In DNA, the CDR3 is TGTGCCAGCAGCGTATACGGTGGGTACTATGGCTACACCTTC. This sequence encodes CASSVYGGYYGYTF.

The rearrangement links TRBV27 to TRBJ2-2; 9 positions agree with TRBD2. The V and J ends lost 2 bases and 5 bases, in that order; junction bases with no gene match: 15. The germline V gene encodes CDR1 MNHEY and CDR2 SMNVEV (reference sequence). There are 19 residues in the CDR3. CDR3 nucleotide sequence: TGTGCCAGCAGTTTACAAGCCTCCCAGCTAGCGGGATATACCGGGGAGCTGTTTTTT. This sequence encodes CASSLQASQLAGYTGELFF.

The chain employs TRBV12-5 and TRBJ2-7; D is undetermined. This CDR3 has 14 residues. Germline-derived CDR1 and CDR2 are LGHNT and FRNRAP. Trimming cost V 3 bases and J 1 base, with 10 bases left between them. This CDR3 is CASGLYGLSYEQYF. Here the CDR3 DNA reads TGTGCTAGTGGTTTATACGGGTTATCCTACGAGCAGTACTTC.

The genes are TRBV28 and TRBJ1-1; 7 nucleotides align to TRBD1. The CDR3 spans 14 residues. Germline V lookup: CDR1 MDHEN, CDR2 SYDVKM. Trimming at V came to 3 bases and at J to 1 base, leaving 2 bases not matched to a gene. In nucleotides, the CDR3 is TGTGCCAGCAGTTTGAGGGGGCGGAACACTGAAGCTTTCTTT. It encodes CASSLRGRNTEAFF.

The chain is built from TRBV3-1 (or the pseudogene TRBV3-2) and TRBJ1-2; D might be TRBD1 (5 bases). Germline loops: CDR1 LGHDT, CDR2 YNNKEL (reference sequence). V dropped 3 bases and J dropped 8 bases, with 13 bases sitting between them. This CDR3 region has 13 residues. The CDR3, as DNA: TGTGCCAGCAGCCACCCCATCTGGGGCGGCTACACCTTC. The encoded protein is CASSHPIWGGYTF.

The chain has TRBV29-1 and TRBJ2-7; 10 bases agree with TRBD2. The CDR3 is 13 amino acids. V shed 7 bases, J shed 1 base, and the junction held 4 bases outside the gene matches. The germline CDR1 and CDR2 sequences are SQVTM and ANQGSEA. The CDR3 DNA reads TGCAGCGCTCGGACTAGCGGTTCCTACGAGCAGTACTTC. It specifies CSARTSGSYEQYF.

The chain recombines TRBV5-4 with TRBJ2-1, with TRBD2 matching 7 bases. The CDR3 length is 16 residues. The V and J ends lost 0 bases and 4 bases, in that order; junction bases with no gene match: 7. Germline CDR1 and CDR2: SGHNT and YYREEE (reference sequence). CDR3 in amino acids: CASSLGEAAGYNEQFF. CDR3 DNA sequence: TGTGCCAGCAGCTTGGGGGAGGCAGCGGGGTACAATGAGCAGTTCTTC. Full variable domain (missing parts from reference TRBV5-4 and TRBJ2-1): ETGVTQSPTHLIKTRGQQVTLRCSSQSGHNTVSWYQQALGQGPQFIFQYYREEENGRGNFPPRFSGLQFPNYSSELNVNALELDDSALYLCASSLGEAAGYNEQFFGPGTRLTVL.

The V and J genes are TRBV7-9 and TRBJ2-7, with 7 bases matching TRBD2. The germline gives CDR1 SEHNR, CDR2 FQNEAQ (reference sequence). The CDR3 totals 13 residues. V shed 3 bases and J 7 bases; nucleotides not matched to a gene: 6. The CDR3 DNA follows: TGTGCCAGCAGCTTCAGCGGGACTCGGGAGCAGTACTTC. It specifies CASSFSGTREQYF. Drawing the rest from reference TRBV7-9 and TRBJ2-7, the complete variable domain is DTGVSQNPRHKITKRGQNVTFRCDPISEHNRLYWYRQTLGQGPEFLTYFQNEAQLEKSRLLSDRFSAERPKGSFSTLEIQRTEQGDSAMYLCASSFSGTREQYFGPGTRLTVT.

The chain recombines TRBV6-5 with TRBJ1-2, with 9 positions matching TRBD1. This CDR3 comprises 13 residues. CDR1 and CDR2 from the germline V gene are MNHEY and SVGAGI. The ends lost 5 bases at V and 8 bases at J; junction bases unmatched: 6. The CDR3 is CASSHGQGRGYTF. The CDR3 DNA reads TGTGCCAGCAGTCACGGACAGGGGCGAGGCTACACCTTC.